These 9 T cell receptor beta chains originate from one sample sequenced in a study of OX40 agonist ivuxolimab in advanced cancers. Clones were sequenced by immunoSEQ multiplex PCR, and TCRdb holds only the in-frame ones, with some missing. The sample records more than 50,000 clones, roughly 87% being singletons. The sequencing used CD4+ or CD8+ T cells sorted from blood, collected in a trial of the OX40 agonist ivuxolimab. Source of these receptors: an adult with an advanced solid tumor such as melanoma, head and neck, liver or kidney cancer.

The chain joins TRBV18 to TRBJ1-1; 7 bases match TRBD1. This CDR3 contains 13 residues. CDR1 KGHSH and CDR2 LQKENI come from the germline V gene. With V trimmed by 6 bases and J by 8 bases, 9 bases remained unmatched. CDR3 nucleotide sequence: TGTGCCAGCTCTCTCGGACAGGAAGGGGAAGCTTTCTTT. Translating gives CASSLGQEGEAFF.

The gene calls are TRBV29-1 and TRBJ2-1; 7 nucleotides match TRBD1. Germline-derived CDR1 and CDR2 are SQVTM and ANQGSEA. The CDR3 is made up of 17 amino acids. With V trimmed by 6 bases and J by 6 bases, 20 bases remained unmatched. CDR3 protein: CSVLGYPGTALSNEQFF. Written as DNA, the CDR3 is TGCAGCGTCCTCGGGTATCCCGGGACAGCCCTCTCCAATGAGCAGTTCTTC.

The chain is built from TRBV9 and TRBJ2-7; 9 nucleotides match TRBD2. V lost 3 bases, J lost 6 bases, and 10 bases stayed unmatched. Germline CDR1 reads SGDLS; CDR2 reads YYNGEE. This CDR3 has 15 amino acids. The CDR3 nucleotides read TGTGCCAGCAGCGCCGGGGCGGGGGGGCATTTCGAGCAGTACTTC. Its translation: CASSAGAGGHFEQYF.

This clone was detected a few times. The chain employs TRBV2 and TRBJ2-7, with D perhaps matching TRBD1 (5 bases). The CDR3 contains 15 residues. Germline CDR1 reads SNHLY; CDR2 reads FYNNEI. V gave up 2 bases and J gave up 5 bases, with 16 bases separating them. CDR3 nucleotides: TGTGCCAGCAGTGAAATGGGGCGGCCCTTCAACGAGCAGTACTTC. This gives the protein CASSEMGRPFNEQYF.

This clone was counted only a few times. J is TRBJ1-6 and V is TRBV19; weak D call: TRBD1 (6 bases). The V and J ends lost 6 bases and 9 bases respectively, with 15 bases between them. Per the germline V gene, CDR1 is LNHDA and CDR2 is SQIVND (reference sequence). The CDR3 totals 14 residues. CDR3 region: CASSEGHRSSPLHF. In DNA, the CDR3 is TGTGCCAGTAGCGAGGGACACCGGAGTTCACCCCTCCACTTT.

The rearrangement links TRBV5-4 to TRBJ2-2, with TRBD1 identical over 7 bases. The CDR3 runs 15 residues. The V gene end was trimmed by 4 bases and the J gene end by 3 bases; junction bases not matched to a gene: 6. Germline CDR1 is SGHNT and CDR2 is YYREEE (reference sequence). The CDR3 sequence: CASSDQQGYTGELFF. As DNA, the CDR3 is TGTGCCAGCAGCGACCAACAGGGGTACACCGGGGAGCTGTTTTTT.

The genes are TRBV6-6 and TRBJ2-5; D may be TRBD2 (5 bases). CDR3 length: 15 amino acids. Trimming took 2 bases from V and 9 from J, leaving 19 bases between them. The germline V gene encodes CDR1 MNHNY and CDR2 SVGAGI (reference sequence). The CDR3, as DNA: TGTGCCAGCAGTTACCCTCAGCGGACTGGGGTGGCCCAGTACTTC. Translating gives CASSYPQRTGVAQYF.

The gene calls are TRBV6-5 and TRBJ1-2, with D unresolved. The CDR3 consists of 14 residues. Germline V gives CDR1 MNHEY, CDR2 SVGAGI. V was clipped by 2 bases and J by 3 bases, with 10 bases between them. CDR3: CASSYGVKDYGYTF. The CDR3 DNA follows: TGTGCCAGCAGTTACGGGGTCAAAGACTATGGCTACACCTTC.

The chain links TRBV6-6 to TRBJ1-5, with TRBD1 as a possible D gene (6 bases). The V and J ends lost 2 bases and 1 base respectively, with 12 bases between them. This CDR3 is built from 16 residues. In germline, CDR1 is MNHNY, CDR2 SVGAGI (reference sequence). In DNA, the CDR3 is TGTGCCAGCAGTTACGCTACGGGGGCCAGCAATCAGCCCCAGCATTTT. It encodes CASSYATGASNQPQHF.